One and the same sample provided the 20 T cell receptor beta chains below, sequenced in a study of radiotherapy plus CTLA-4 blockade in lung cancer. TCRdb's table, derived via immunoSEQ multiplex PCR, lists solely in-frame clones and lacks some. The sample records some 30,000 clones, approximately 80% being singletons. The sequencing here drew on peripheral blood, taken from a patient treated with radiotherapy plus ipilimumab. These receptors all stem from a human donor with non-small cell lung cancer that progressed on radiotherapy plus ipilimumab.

In nucleotides, the CDR3 is TGTGCCAGCAATGGGGATGGGGACACTGAAGCTTTCTTT. Amino acid sequence: CASNGDGDTEAFF. This chain links TRBV2 with TRBJ1-1; D ambiguous. This CDR3 region has 13 residues. The V end was cut by 7 bases, the J end by 3 bases, with 12 bases between. Germline CDR1 and CDR2: SNHLY and FYNNEI.

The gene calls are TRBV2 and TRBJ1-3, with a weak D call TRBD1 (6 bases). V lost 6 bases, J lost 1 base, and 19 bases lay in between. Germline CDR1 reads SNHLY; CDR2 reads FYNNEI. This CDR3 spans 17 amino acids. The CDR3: CASREGGFSLSGNTIYF. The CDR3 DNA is TGTGCCAGCAGGGAGGGGGGATTTTCCTTGTCTGGAAACACCATATATTTT.

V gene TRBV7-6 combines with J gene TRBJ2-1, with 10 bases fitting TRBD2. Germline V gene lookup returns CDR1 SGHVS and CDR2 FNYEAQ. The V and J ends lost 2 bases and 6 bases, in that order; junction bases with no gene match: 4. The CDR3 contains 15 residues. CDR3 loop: CASSLSLAGLNEQFF. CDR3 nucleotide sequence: TGTGCCAGCAGCTTATCACTAGCGGGACTCAATGAGCAGTTCTTC.

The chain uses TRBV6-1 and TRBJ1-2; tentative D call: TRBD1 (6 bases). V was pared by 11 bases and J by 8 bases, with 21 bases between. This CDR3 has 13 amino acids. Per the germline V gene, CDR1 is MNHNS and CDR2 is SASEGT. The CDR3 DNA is TGTGCCGTCAAAAGGACAGACCAGGGAGGCTACACCTTC. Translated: CAVKRTDQGGYTF.

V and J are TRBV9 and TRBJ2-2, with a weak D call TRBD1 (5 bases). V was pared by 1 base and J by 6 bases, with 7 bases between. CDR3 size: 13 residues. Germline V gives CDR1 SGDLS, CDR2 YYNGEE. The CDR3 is CASSVKGSGELFF. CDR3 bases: TGTGCCAGCAGCGTAAAGGGGTCCGGGGAGCTGTTTTTT.

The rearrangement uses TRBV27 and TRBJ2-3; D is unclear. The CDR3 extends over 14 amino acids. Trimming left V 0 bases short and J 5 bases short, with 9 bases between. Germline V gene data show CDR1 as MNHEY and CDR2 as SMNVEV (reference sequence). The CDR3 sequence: CASSLSGHKDTQYF. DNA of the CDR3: TGTGCCAGCAGTTTATCCGGCCACAAAGATACGCAGTATTTT.

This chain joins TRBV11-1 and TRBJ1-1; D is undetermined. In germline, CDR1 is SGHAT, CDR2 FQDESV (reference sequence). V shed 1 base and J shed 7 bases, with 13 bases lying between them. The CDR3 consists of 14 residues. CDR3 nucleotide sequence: TGTGCCAGCAGCTTAGGGGTAGAGTTTTATGAAGCTTTCTTT. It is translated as CASSLGVEFYEAFF.

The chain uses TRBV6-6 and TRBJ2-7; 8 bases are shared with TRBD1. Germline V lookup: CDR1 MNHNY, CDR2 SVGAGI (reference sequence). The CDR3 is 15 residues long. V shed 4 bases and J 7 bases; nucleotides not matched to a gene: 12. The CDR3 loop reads CASSFPPPQGGEQYF. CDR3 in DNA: TGTGCCAGCAGTTTCCCCCCCCCACAGGGGGGTGAGCAGTACTTC.

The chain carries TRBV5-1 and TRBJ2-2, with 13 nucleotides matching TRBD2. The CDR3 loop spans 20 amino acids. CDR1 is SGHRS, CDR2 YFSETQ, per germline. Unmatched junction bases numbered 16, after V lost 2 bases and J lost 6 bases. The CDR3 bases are TGCGCCAGCAGCTTCGGACTAGCGGGAGTGGGGGATCGATTGGCCGGGGAGCTGTTTTTT. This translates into CASSFGLAGVGDRLAGELFF.

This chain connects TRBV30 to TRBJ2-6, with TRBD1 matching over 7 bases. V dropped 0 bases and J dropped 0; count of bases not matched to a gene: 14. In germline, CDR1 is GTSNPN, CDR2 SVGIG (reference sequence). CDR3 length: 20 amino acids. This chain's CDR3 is CAWSVGQPYSVPSGANVLTF. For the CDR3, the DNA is TGTGCCTGGAGTGTGGGACAGCCCTACTCTGTTCCCTCTGGGGCCAACGTCCTGACTTTC.

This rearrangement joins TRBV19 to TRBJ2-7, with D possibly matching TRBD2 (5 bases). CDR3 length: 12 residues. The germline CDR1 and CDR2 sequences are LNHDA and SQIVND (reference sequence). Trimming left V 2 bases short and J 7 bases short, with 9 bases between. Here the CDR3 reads CASSIPGKEQYF. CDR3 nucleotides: TGTGCCAGTAGTATACCCGGGAAGGAGCAGTACTTC.

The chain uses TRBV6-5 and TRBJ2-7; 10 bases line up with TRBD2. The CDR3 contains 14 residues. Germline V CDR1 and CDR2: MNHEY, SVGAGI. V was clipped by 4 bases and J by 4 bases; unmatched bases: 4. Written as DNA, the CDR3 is TGTGCCAGCAGTTTAGCGGGGGGTGGATACGAGCAGTACTTC. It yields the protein CASSLAGGGYEQYF.

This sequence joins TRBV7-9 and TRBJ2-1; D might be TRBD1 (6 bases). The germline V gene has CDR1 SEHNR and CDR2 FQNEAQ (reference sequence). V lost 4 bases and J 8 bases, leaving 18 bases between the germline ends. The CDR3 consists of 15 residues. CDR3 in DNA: TGTGCCAGCAGCTATAGAGAAGGGGGTTTCTATGAGCAGTTCTTC. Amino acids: CASSYREGGFYEQFF.

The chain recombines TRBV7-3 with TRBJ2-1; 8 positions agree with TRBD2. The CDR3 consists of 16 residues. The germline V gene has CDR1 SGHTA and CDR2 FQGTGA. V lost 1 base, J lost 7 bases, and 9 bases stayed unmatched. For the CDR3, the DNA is TGTGCCAGCAGCTTAAGGTCCAGCGGGAGCGCTAATGAGCAGTTCTTC. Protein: CASSLRSSGSANEQFF.

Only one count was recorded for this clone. The CDR3 nucleotides are TGTGCCAGCAGCCTAGCGTCAACAACTGGAAACACCATATATTTT. Residues: CASSLASTTGNTIYF. The V gene is TRBV6-6, the J gene TRBJ1-3, with D hard to call. V was trimmed by 6 bases and J by 2 bases, leaving 14 bases between them. The CDR3 is made up of 15 amino acids. Germline CDR1 is MNHNY and CDR2 is SVGAGI (reference sequence).

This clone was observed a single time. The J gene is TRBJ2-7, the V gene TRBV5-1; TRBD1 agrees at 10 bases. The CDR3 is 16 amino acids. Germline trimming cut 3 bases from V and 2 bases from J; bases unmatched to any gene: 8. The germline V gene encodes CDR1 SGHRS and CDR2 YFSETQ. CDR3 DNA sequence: TGCGCCAGCAGCTCCCTCCCGGGACAGGGGACCTACGAGCAGTACTTC. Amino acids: CASSSLPGQGTYEQYF.

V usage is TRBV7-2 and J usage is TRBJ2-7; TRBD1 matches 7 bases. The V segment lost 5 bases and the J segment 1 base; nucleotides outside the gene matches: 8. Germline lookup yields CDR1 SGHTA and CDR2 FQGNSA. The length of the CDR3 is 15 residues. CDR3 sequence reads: CASSPFAGGSYEQYF. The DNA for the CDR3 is TGTGCCAGCAGCCCGTTTGCAGGGGGATCCTACGAGCAGTACTTC.

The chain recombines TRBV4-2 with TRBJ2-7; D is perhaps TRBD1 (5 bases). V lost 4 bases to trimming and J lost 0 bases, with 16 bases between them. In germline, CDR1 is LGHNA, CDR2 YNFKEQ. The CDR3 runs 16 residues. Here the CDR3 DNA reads TGTGCCAGCAGCCCCAGTATCCAGGGAAGCTCCTACGAGCAGTACTTC. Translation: CASSPSIQGSSYEQYF.

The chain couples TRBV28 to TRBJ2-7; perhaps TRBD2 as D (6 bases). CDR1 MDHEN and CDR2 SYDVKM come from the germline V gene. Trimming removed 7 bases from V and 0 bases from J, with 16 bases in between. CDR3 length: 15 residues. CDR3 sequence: CASTGAGTSSYEQYF. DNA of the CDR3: TGTGCCAGCACCGGGGCCGGGACTTCCTCCTACGAGCAGTACTTC.

CDR3 region: CASSLASGPGGQETQYF. In DNA, the CDR3 is TGTGCCAGCAGCCTCGCTAGCGGGCCTGGGGGGCAAGAGACCCAGTACTTC. The genes are TRBV5-4 and TRBJ2-5; 8 nucleotides match TRBD2. The ends lost 4 bases at V and 2 bases at J; junction bases unmatched: 13. CDR3 length: 17 residues. Germline assignment: CDR1 SGHNT and CDR2 YYREEE (reference sequence).